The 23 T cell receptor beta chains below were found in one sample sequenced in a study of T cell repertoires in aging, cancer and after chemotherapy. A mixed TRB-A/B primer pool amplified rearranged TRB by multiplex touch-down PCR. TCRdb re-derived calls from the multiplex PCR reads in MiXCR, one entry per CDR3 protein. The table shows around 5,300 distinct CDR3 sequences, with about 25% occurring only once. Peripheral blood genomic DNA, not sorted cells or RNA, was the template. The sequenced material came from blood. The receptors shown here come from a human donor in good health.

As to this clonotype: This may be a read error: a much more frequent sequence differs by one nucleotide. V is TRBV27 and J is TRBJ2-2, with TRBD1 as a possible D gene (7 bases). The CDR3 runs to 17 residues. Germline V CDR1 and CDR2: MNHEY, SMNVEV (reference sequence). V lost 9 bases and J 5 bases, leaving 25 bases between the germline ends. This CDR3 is CARSPFSQQGRTGELFF. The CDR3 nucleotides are TGTGCCAGATCACCGTTCTCGCAACAGGGGAGGACCGGGGAGCTGTTTTTT.

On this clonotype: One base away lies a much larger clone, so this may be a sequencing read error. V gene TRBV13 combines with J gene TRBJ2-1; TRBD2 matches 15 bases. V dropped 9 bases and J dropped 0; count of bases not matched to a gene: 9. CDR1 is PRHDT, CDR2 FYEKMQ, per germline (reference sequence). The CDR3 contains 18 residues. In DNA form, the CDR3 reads TGTGCCAGAAGCCCCGGACTAGCGGGGGGGAGCTCCTACAATGAGCAGTTCTTC. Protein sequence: CARSPGLAGGSSYNEQFF.

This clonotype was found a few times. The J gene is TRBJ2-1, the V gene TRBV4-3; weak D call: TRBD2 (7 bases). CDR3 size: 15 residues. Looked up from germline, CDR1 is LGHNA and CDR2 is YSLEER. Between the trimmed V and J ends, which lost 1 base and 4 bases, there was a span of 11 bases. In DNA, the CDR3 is TGCGCCAGCAGCCAAGTTCGGGGGGCGTACAATGAGCAGTTCTTC. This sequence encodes CASSQVRGAYNEQFF.

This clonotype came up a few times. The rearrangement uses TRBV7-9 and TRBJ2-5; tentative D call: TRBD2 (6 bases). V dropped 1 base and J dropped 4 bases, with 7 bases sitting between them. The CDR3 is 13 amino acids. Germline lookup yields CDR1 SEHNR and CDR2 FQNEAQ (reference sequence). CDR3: CASSLVGGETQYF. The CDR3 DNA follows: TGTGCCAGCAGCTTAGTCGGGGGAGAGACCCAGTACTTC.

This CDR3 reads CSARSGAVHEQYF. The DNA of the CDR3 is TGCAGTGCTAGGTCAGGGGCGGTCCACGAGCAGTACTTC. The rearrangement joins TRBV20-1 to TRBJ2-7, with D tentatively TRBD1 (6 bases). CDR1 is DFQATT, CDR2 SNEGSKA, per germline (reference sequence). This CDR3 contains 13 residues. The V and J ends lost 3 bases and 5 bases respectively, with 14 bases between them.

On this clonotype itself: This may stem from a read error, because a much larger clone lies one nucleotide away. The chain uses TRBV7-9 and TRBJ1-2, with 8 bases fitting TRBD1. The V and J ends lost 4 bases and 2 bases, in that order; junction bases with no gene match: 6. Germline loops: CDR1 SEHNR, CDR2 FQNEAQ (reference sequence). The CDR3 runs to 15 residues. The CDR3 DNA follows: TGTGCCAGCAGCTCAGGCGGACAGGGAAACTATGGCTACACCTTC. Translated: CASSSGGQGNYGYTF. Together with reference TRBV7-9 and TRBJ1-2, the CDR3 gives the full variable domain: DTGVSQNPRHKITKRGQNVTFRCDPISEHNRLYWYRQTLGQGPEFLTYFQNEAQLEKSRLLSDRFSAERPKGSFSTLEIQRTEQGDSAMYLCASSSGGQGNYGYTFGSGTRLTVV.

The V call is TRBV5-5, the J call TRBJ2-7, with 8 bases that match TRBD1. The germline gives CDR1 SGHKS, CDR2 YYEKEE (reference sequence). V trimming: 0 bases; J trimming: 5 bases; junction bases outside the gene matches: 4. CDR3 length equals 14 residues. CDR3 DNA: TGTGCCAGCAGCTTGGGACAGGGGATCGACGAGCAGTACTTC. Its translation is CASSLGQGIDEQYF.

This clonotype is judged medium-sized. This CDR3 reads CAWMRTGRNEKLFF. The CDR3 coding sequence is TGTGCCTGGATGAGGACAGGGCGGAATGAAAAACTGTTTTTT. This chain connects TRBV30 to TRBJ1-4, with 8 bases fitting TRBD1. The CDR3 covers 14 residues. Germline V lookup: CDR1 GTSNPN, CDR2 SVGIG (reference sequence). V shed 4 bases and J 5 bases; nucleotides not matched to a gene: 6.

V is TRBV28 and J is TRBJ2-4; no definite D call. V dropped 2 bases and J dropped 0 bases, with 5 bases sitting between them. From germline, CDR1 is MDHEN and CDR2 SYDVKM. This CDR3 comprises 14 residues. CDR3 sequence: CASSLQAAKNIQYF. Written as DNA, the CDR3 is TGTGCCAGCAGTTTACAAGCAGCCAAAAACATTCAGTACTTC.

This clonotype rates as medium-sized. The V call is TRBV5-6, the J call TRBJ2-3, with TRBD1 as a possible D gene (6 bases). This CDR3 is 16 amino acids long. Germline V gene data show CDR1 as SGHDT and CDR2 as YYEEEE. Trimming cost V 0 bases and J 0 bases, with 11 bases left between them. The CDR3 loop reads CASSLALTGSTDTQYF. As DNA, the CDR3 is TGTGCCAGCAGCTTGGCCCTTACAGGGAGCACAGATACGCAGTATTTT.

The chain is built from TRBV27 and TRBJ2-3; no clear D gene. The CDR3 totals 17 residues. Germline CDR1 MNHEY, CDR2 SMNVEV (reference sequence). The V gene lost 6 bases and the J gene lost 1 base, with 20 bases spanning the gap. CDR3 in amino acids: CASRPPELLKGTDTQYF. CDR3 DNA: TGTGCCAGCAGACCTCCGGAACTTCTAAAAGGCACAGATACGCAGTATTTT.

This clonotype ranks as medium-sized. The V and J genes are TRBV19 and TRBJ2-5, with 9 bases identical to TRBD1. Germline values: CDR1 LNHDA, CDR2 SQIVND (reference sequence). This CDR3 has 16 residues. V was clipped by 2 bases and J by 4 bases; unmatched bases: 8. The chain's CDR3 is CASSISAQGAGETQYF. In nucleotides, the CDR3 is TGTGCCAGTAGTATAAGTGCACAGGGGGCGGGAGAGACCCAGTACTTC.

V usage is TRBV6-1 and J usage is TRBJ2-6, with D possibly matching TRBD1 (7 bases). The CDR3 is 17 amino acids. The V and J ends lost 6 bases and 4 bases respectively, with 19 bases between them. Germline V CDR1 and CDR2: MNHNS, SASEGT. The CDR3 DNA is TGTGCCAGCAGAGAGACAGGGCGGGGACCGGGGGCCAACGTCCTGACTTTC. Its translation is CASRETGRGPGANVLTF.

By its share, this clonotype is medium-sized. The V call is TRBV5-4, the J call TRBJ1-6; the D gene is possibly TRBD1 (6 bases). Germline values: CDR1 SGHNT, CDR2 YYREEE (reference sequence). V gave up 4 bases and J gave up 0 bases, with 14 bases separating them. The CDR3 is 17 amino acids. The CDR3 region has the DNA TGTGCCAGCAGCCCCGGGACACGACACTCCTATAATTCACCCCTCCACTTT. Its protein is CASSPGTRHSYNSPLHF.

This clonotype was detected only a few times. The chain's CDR3 is CASSWEQDTEAFF. The DNA for the CDR3 is TGTGCCAGCAGTTGGGAACAGGACACTGAAGCTTTCTTT. The rearrangement joins TRBV27 to TRBJ1-1; tentative D call: TRBD1 (5 bases). V dropped 4 bases and J dropped 3 bases, with 9 bases sitting between them. Germline CDR1 is MNHEY and CDR2 is SMNVEV (reference sequence). This CDR3 has 13 residues.

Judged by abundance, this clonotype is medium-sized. The CDR3 region is CASSYGAGYEQYF. The CDR3 DNA is TGTGCCAGCAGTTACGGGGCGGGCTACGAGCAGTACTTC. This chain connects TRBV6-2 or TRBV6-3 to TRBJ2-7; the D gene could be TRBD1 or TRBD2 (5 bases each). Trimming left V 2 bases short and J 3 bases short, with 8 bases between. Per germline, CDR1 MNHEY and CDR2 SVGEGT. CDR3 size: 13 residues.

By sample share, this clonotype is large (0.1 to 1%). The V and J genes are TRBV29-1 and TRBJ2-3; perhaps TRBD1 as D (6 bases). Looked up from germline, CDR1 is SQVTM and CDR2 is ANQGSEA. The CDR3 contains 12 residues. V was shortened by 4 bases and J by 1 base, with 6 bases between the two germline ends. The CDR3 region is CSVGTGTDTQYF. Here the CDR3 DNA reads TGCAGCGTTGGGACAGGCACAGATACGCAGTATTTT.

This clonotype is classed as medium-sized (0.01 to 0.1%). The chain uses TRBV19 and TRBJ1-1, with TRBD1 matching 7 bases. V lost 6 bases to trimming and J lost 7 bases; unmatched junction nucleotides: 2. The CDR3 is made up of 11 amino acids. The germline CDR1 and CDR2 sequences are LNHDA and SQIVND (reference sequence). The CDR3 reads CASRGTDEAFF. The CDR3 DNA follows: TGTGCCAGTAGGGGGACAGATGAAGCTTTCTTT.

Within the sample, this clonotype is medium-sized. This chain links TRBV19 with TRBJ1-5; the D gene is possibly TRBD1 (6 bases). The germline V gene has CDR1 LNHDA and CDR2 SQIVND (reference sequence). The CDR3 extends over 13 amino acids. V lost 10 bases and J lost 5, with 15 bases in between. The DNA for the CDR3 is TGTGCCACTAGGACAGCTTTTGATCAGCCCCAGCATTTT. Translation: CATRTAFDQPQHF.

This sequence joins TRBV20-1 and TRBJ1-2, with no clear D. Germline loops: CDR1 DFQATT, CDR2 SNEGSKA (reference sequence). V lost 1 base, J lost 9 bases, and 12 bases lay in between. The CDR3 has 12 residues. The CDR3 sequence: CSARVGKMSYTF. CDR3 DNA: TGCAGTGCTAGAGTAGGGAAAATGAGCTACACCTTC.

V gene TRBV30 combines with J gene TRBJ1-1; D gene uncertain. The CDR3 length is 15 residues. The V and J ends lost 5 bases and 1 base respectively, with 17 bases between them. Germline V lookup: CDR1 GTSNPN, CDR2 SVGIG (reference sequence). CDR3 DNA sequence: TGTGCCTGGGGGGATCGGGTATGGGGGAACACTGAAGCTTTCTTT. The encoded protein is CAWGDRVWGNTEAFF.

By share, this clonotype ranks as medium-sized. Here the CDR3 DNA reads TGTGCCAGTAGTGGGACAGGGGGTTGGGATCAGCCCCAGCATTTT. It is translated as CASSGTGGWDQPQHF. The gene calls are TRBV19 and TRBJ1-5, with 11 bases fitting TRBD1. The CDR3 totals 15 residues. Germline V CDR1 and CDR2: LNHDA, SQIVND (reference sequence). V gave up 5 bases and J gave up 5 bases; unmatched junction bases: 5.

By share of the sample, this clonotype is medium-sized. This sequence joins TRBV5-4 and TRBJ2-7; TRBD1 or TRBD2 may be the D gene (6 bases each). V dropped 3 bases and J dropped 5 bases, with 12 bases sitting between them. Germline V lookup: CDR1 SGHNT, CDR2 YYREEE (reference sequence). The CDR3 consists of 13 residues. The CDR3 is CASSWNREDEQYF. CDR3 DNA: TGTGCCAGCAGCTGGAACAGGGAGGACGAGCAGTACTTC.